Each of the 16 T cell receptor beta chains below was sequenced from the same sample in a study of blood T cell repertoires in COVID-19. Generated by immunoSEQ multiplex PCR, the TCRdb table keeps only in-frame clones and is missing some. Altogether fewer than 70,000 clones are present, approximately 78% being singletons, with the ten largest covering 8% to 10%. Sequenced input: peripheral blood. Receptors originate from a woman aged 80 or older with acute or convalescent COVID-19.

The genes are TRBV3-1 (or the pseudogene TRBV3-2) and TRBJ2-1, with 9 bases identical to TRBD2. CDR1 and CDR2 from the germline V gene are LGHDT and YNNKEL (reference sequence). The length of the CDR3 is 16 residues. The ends lost 5 bases at V and 5 bases at J; junction bases unmatched: 10. The CDR3, as DNA: TGTGCCAGCAGCTCCTCAAGCGGGGGGCCGAACAATGAGCAGTTCTTC. Its protein is CASSSSSGGPNNEQFF.

The V and J genes are TRBV7-2 and TRBJ2-7, with TRBD1 matching over 8 bases. The CDR3 is 14 residues long. The V segment lost 5 bases and the J segment 4 bases; nucleotides outside the gene matches: 7. The germline V gene has CDR1 SGHTA and CDR2 FQGNSA. The CDR3 nucleotides are TGTGCCAGCAGCCCCCGGACAGGGAGATACGAGCAGTACTTC. It translates to CASSPRTGRYEQYF.

This clone is medium-sized by share. The genes are TRBV7-9 and TRBJ2-7, with TRBD1 matching over 8 bases. The CDR3 is 15 amino acids. The germline V gene has CDR1 SEHNR and CDR2 FQNEAQ (reference sequence). Unmatched junction bases numbered 9, after V lost 1 base and J lost 7 bases. CDR3 sequence (DNA): TGTGCCAGCAGCTTAGAGCGCAGGGGGCTAGAGGAGCAGTACTTC. It translates to CASSLERRGLEEQYF.

The rearrangement uses TRBV4-1 and TRBJ2-7; TRBD2 is a possible D gene (5 bases). Germline-derived CDR1 and CDR2 are MGHRA and YSYEKL. The CDR3 extends over 15 amino acids. V was cut by 4 bases and J by 4 bases, with 17 bases left in between. This chain's CDR3 is CASSRGFPRVYEQYF. The CDR3 nucleotides read TGCGCCAGCAGCCGTGGTTTCCCGCGGGTTTACGAGCAGTACTTC.

J is TRBJ2-7 and V is TRBV10-1, with D possibly TRBD2 on 5 matching bases. The CDR3 spans 14 residues. V lost 3 bases and J 2 bases, leaving 11 bases between the germline ends. Per the germline V gene, CDR1 is WNHNN and CDR2 is SYGVQD (reference sequence). The CDR3 DNA reads TGCGCCAGCAGTGACTCGGACTCTGCCTACGAGCAGTACTTC. Its translation: CASSDSDSAYEQYF.

J is TRBJ1-1 and V is TRBV7-9; 7 nucleotides line up with TRBD1. The CDR3 totals 13 residues. With V trimmed by 5 bases and J by 6 bases, 6 bases remained unmatched. Germline V lookup: CDR1 SEHNR, CDR2 FQNEAQ (reference sequence). CDR3 region: CASSRGDRAEAFF. CDR3 nucleotides: TGTGCCAGCAGCAGGGGGGACAGAGCTGAAGCTTTCTTT.

The chain has TRBV6-5 and TRBJ1-6, with TRBD1 matching over 7 bases. Trimming cost V 0 bases and J 7 bases; bases outside gene matches: 6. CDR3 length equals 16 residues. Germline-derived CDR1 and CDR2 are MNHEY and SVGAGI. CDR3 DNA: TGTGCCAGCAGTTACTCTGGACAGGTAGCGAATTCACCCCTCCACTTT. This gives the protein CASSYSGQVANSPLHF.

The chain carries TRBV5-1 and TRBJ2-3; a possible D gene is TRBD1 (6 bases). V gave up 4 bases and J gave up 4 bases, with 13 bases separating them. The CDR3 consists of 14 residues. In germline, CDR1 is SGHRS, CDR2 YFSETQ. CDR3 nucleotide sequence: TGCGCCAGCAGCGGCGGACAGCCCTCAGATACGCAGTATTTT. As protein: CASSGGQPSDTQYF. The full variable domain, with the rest looked up from reference TRBV5-1 and TRBJ2-3, is KAGVTQTPRYLIKTRGQQVTLSCSPISGHRSVSWYQQTPGQGLQFLFEYFSETQRNKGNFPGRFSGRQFSNSRSEMNVSTLELGDSALYLCASSGGQPSDTQYFGPGTRLTVL.

The genes are TRBV4-2 and TRBJ2-2, with D possibly matching TRBD1 (7 bases). The germline CDR1 and CDR2 sequences are LGHNA and YNFKEQ. V lost 4 bases and J lost 7, with 19 bases in between. This CDR3 has 16 amino acids. The CDR3: CASSPIGAGGRGELFF. CDR3 sequence (DNA): TGTGCCAGCAGCCCGATTGGGGCAGGGGGGCGCGGGGAGCTGTTTTTT.

V and J are TRBV3-1 (or the pseudogene TRBV3-2) and TRBJ2-3, with 10 bases that match TRBD2. The CDR3 spans 18 residues. Germline CDR1 LGHDT, CDR2 YNNKEL (reference sequence). Germline trimming cut 1 base from V and 3 bases from J; bases unmatched to any gene: 10. The CDR3 is CASSQGSGGAFNTDTQYF. The CDR3 nucleotides are TGTGCCAGCAGCCAAGGGAGCGGGGGGGCCTTTAATACAGATACGCAGTATTTT.

V gene TRBV6-5 combines with J gene TRBJ2-7, with D hard to call. Germline CDR1 and CDR2: MNHEY and SVGAGI. The V end was cut by 6 bases, the J end by 5 bases, with 8 bases between. This CDR3 comprises 11 residues. The CDR3, as DNA: TGTGCCAGCAGACGCAGGCACGAGCAGTACTTC. Translated, it gives CASRRRHEQYF.

The CDR3 DNA reads as TGTGCCAGCAGCTCGGGGACTCGGTTTGAGCAGTACTTC. Translation gives CASSSGTRFEQYF. The genes are TRBV7-2 and TRBJ2-7; tentative D call: TRBD2 (6 bases). This CDR3 has 13 residues. Germline CDR1 reads SGHTA; CDR2 reads FQGNSA. Trimming pared 4 bases from V and 7 bases from J, leaving 14 bases between.

A single count supports this clone. The chain has TRBV11-2 and TRBJ2-6; D ambiguous. The CDR3 runs 15 residues. Germline CDR1 is SGHAT and CDR2 is FQNNGV. With 6 bases removed from V and 0 bases from J, the gap between germline ends came to 9 bases. The CDR3 sequence: CASSPEFSGANVLTF. The CDR3, as DNA: TGTGCCAGCAGTCCTGAGTTCTCTGGGGCCAACGTCCTGACTTTC.

This chain uses TRBV6-4 with TRBJ1-1, with 7 bases matching TRBD1. The CDR3 extends over 16 amino acids. The V and J ends lost 5 bases and 6 bases, in that order; junction bases with no gene match: 15. In germline, CDR1 is MRHNA, CDR2 SNTAGT. For the CDR3, the DNA is TGTGCCAGCAGTAACAGACAGGGCTCCAACGGGGCTGAAGCTTTCTTT. This codes for CASSNRQGSNGAEAFF.

The V and J genes are TRBV5-1 and TRBJ1-3; D may be TRBD1 (5 bases). This CDR3 comprises 15 residues. Between the trimmed V and J ends, which lost 0 bases and 1 base, there was a span of 8 bases. The germline V gene has CDR1 SGHRS and CDR2 YFSETQ. The CDR3 bases are TGCGCCAGCAGCTTGGGGGCAGGGTCTGGAAACACCATATATTTT. Its translation is CASSLGAGSGNTIYF.

V and J are TRBV28 and TRBJ2-7; a possible D gene is TRBD1 (5 bases). The V end was cut by 4 bases, the J end by 4 bases, with 8 bases between. The CDR3 covers 12 residues. In germline, CDR1 is MDHEN, CDR2 SYDVKM. The CDR3: CASSYRRYEQYF. The CDR3 DNA follows: TGTGCCAGCAGTTACAGGCGATACGAGCAGTACTTC.